One sample yielded the 27 T cell receptor beta chains listed below, sequenced in a study of T-cell reconstitution after alpha-beta-depleted transplantation in children. Preparing the TCRbeta library involved the use of unique molecular identifiers. TCRdb passed the PCR reads through MiXCR, listing each CDR3 protein once. The sample contains approximately 99,000 distinct CDR3 sequences, around 6.4% of which appear only once. Specimen: PBMCs, mostly from graft donor cells, collected 360 days after TCRalphabeta/CD19-depleted stem cell transplant. These receptors all come from a male patient aged 2 to 10 who had a stem cell transplant for acute lymphoblastic leukemia, so the T cells may come from the graft donor.

This clonotype turned up a few times. The chain links TRBV23-1 to TRBJ1-6, with unresolved D. TRBV23-1 is classed as an ORF, of uncertain function. CDR3 length equals 13 residues. Between the trimmed V and J ends, which lost 4 bases and 8 bases, there was a span of 9 bases. The CDR3 DNA reads as TGCGCCAGCAGTCGCCACATAGATTCACCCCTCCACTTT. It specifies CASSRHIDSPLHF.

This rearrangement joins TRBV18 to TRBJ1-2, with D perhaps TRBD1 (5 bases). CDR1 and CDR2 from the germline V gene are KGHSH and LQKENI. CDR3 length equals 11 residues. The ends were cut back, 6 bases at V and 7 bases at J, with 9 bases in the middle. The chain's CDR3 is CASSQGRGYTF. CDR3 sequence (DNA): TGTGCCAGCTCGCAGGGTCGTGGCTACACCTTC.

This clonotype was counted ten times or more. The germline gene is not matched at one end of the junction; a read error may be the cause. V gene TRBV11-1 combines with J gene TRBJ1-6; no clear D. This CDR3 region has 12 residues. Germline V gene lookup returns CDR1 SGHAT and CDR2 FQDESV (reference sequence). The CDR3 loop is CASTLTGFPLHF. The CDR3 DNA reads TGTGCCAGCACCTTAACCGGCTTTCCCCTCCACTTT.

In its sample, this clonotype was seen many times. The CDR3 sequence is CSVEDPRPPAYNEQFF. The CDR3, as DNA: TGCAGCGTTGAAGACCCAAGGCCGCCTGCGTACAATGAGCAGTTCTTC. The V and J genes are TRBV29-1 and TRBJ2-1; D is ambiguous. CDR1 SQVTM and CDR2 ANQGSEA come from the germline V gene. V dropped 0 bases and J dropped 4 bases, with 16 bases sitting between them. This CDR3 comprises 16 residues.

Worth noting for this clonotype: Since a much larger clone is just one base distant, this may be a read error. The chain employs TRBV11-2 and TRBJ2-4; 8 bases agree with TRBD1. Germline CDR1 SGHAT, CDR2 FQNNGV. The ends lost 4 bases at V and 8 bases at J; junction bases unmatched: 7. The CDR3 runs 14 residues. CDR3 loop: CASSSYRGVDIQYF. In nucleotides, the CDR3 is TGTGCCAGCAGCTCTTACAGGGGGGTGGACATTCAGTACTTC.

This clonotype has at least ten counts. The chain couples TRBV27 to TRBJ1-2; tentative D call: TRBD1 (5 bases). Germline V gene sequence: CDR1 MNHEY, CDR2 SMNVEV (reference sequence). This CDR3 comprises 15 residues. Trimming took 0 bases from V and 4 from J, leaving 12 bases between them. CDR3 in amino acids: CASSLSKGGGYGYTF. The CDR3 coding sequence is TGTGCCAGCAGTTTATCAAAAGGTGGGGGCTATGGCTACACCTTC.

This clonotype was seen ten or more times. The chain uses TRBV28 and TRBJ2-7, with TRBD2 matching over 9 bases. Unmatched junction bases numbered 5, after V lost 2 bases and J lost 6 bases. Germline assignment: CDR1 MDHEN and CDR2 SYDVKM. There are 14 residues in the CDR3. The CDR3, as DNA: TGTGCCAGCAGTTTAAAAGCGGGAGGAAGCGAGCAGTACTTC. Amino acids: CASSLKAGGSEQYF.

This clonotype appeared many times. The chain recombines TRBV29-1 with TRBJ1-2, with D possibly matching TRBD1 (5 bases). V was cut by 2 bases and J by 6 bases, with 13 bases left in between. The CDR3 extends over 13 amino acids. Germline V CDR1 and CDR2: SQVTM, ANQGSEA. The CDR3, as DNA: TGCAGCGTTGAAATGGGGCAGTTCCATGGCTACACCTTC. It yields the protein CSVEMGQFHGYTF.

This clonotype appeared many times. This sequence joins TRBV29-1 and TRBJ2-7; 8 bases are a match to TRBD2. J lost 5 bases, V lost 7 bases, and 10 bases had no gene match. Germline CDR1 and CDR2: SQVTM and ANQGSEA. This CDR3 comprises 13 residues. The CDR3 coding sequence is TGCAGCGCTCAACCGGGACTAGGGGACGAGCAGTACTTC. Its protein is CSAQPGLGDEQYF.

The chain is built from TRBV20-1 and TRBJ2-2; 7 positions match TRBD1. CDR1 DFQATT and CDR2 SNEGSKA come from the germline V gene (reference sequence). This CDR3 has 15 amino acids. V lost 6 bases and J lost 5; bases outside the gene matches: 12. The CDR3 DNA follows: TGCAGTGCCCCCCTCCGGGACAGCCTGACCGGGGAGCTGTTTTTT. This codes for CSAPLRDSLTGELFF.

This clonotype was picked up many times. The J gene is TRBJ2-1, the V gene TRBV12-3 or TRBV12-4; 9 nucleotides align to TRBD1. Germline trimming cut 3 bases from V and 7 bases from J; bases unmatched to any gene: 4. The CDR3 loop spans 14 amino acids. This CDR3 reads CASSFGTGMNEQFF. CDR3 sequence (DNA): TGTGCCAGCAGTTTCGGGACAGGGATGAATGAGCAGTTCTTC.

V and J are TRBV5-1 and TRBJ2-5, with 8 bases lining up with TRBD1. CDR1 is SGHRS and CDR2 is YFSETQ in the germline V gene. V shed 4 bases and J 3 bases; nucleotides not matched to a gene: 8. This CDR3 comprises 15 residues. The CDR3 DNA reads as TGCGCCAGCAGCCAAACCGGGACAGGAAAAGAGACCCAGTACTTC. Its translation is CASSQTGTGKETQYF.

This clonotype showed up many times. The chain employs TRBV6-5 and TRBJ2-2; TRBD1 matches 7 bases. This CDR3 spans 15 amino acids. J was trimmed by 1 base and V by 5 bases; bases with no gene match: 4. Germline V gives CDR1 MNHEY, CDR2 SVGAGI. CDR3 amino acids: CASSTGTVNTGELFF. For the CDR3, the DNA is TGTGCCAGCAGTACCGGGACAGTGAACACCGGGGAGCTGTTTTTT.

This clonotype has ten or more counts. The V and J genes are TRBV9 and TRBJ2-7; TRBD1 matches 9 bases. Germline V gene sequence: CDR1 SGDLS, CDR2 YYNGEE. After removal of 4 bases from V and 3 bases from J, the junction contained 5 bases not matched to a gene. CDR3 length equals 14 residues. CDR3 nucleotides: TGTGCCAGCAGCTTTGGGACAGGGAGCTACGAGCAGTACTTC. Encoded protein: CASSFGTGSYEQYF.

This clonotype was counted ten times or more. J is TRBJ2-2 and V is TRBV20-1; TRBD1 might be the D (5 bases). Trimming cost V 6 bases and J 5 bases, with 10 bases left between them. The CDR3 has 12 residues. The germline V gene has CDR1 DFQATT and CDR2 SNEGSKA (reference sequence). CDR3 coding DNA: TGCAGTGCCGCGGACAAGACCGGGGAGCTGTTTTTT. Translating gives CSAADKTGELFF.

This clonotype has at least ten counts. The gene calls are TRBV5-6 and TRBJ2-7; the D gene could be TRBD1 or TRBD2 (6 bases each). V lost 4 bases and J lost 2, with 10 bases in between. From germline, CDR1 is SGHDT and CDR2 YYEEEE. This CDR3 comprises 13 residues. The chain's CDR3 is CASSRGPAYEQYF. The CDR3 DNA reads TGTGCCAGCAGCCGGGGGCCAGCCTACGAGCAGTACTTC.

In its sample, this clonotype was seen many times. The rearrangement joins TRBV5-6 to TRBJ2-1; 9 bases agree with TRBD1. This CDR3 comprises 16 residues. J gave up 7 bases and V 1 base, and 9 bases lay outside the gene matches. Germline values: CDR1 SGHDT, CDR2 YYEEEE. The CDR3 sequence: CASSLRDRALGNEQFF. The CDR3 DNA reads TGTGCCAGCAGCTTGCGGGACAGGGCCCTTGGGAATGAGCAGTTCTTC.

Ten or more counts support this clonotype. The V call is TRBV5-5, the J call TRBJ2-2; 8 nucleotides align to TRBD2. With V trimmed by 3 bases and J by 2 bases, 9 bases remained unmatched. The CDR3 spans 17 residues. Germline V CDR1 and CDR2: SGHKS, YYEKEE (reference sequence). Here the CDR3 reads CASSSAGVERNTGELFF. The DNA for the CDR3 is TGTGCCAGCAGCTCAGCGGGGGTGGAACGAAACACCGGGGAGCTGTTTTTT.

The sample holds many counts of this clonotype. The chain is built from TRBV2 and TRBJ2-6; TRBD1 aligns across 7 bases. V lost 7 bases to trimming and J lost 0 bases; unmatched junction nucleotides: 6. CDR1 and CDR2 from the germline V gene are SNHLY and FYNNEI. The CDR3 is made up of 16 amino acids. The CDR3 DNA follows: TGTGCCAGCAAGACGACAGGGAGCTCTGGGGCCAACGTCCTGACTTTC. Residues: CASKTTGSSGANVLTF.

The chain recombines TRBV4-2 with TRBJ1-2; D possibly corresponds to TRBD1 (5 bases). The CDR3 sequence is 14 residues long. Trimming stripped 0 bases from V and 7 bases from J, with 12 bases between. Germline-derived CDR1 and CDR2 are LGHNA and YNFKEQ. CDR3: CASSQDAGQAGYTF. The CDR3, as DNA: TGTGCCAGCAGCCAAGACGCGGGGCAGGCTGGCTACACCTTC.

This clonotype was seen a handful of times. The rearrangement joins TRBV13 to TRBJ1-4, with 7 bases aligning to TRBD1. This CDR3 is built from 15 residues. Unmatched junction bases numbered 7, after V lost 5 bases and J lost 4 bases. Germline V gene data show CDR1 as PRHDT and CDR2 as FYEKMQ (reference sequence). Here the CDR3 reads CASSLTGQINEKLFF. CDR3 nucleotide sequence: TGTGCCAGCAGCCTCACGGGACAGATTAATGAAAAACTGTTTTTT.

This clonotype rates as medium-sized (0.01 to 0.1%). The rearrangement links TRBV7-9 to TRBJ2-7, with TRBD1 matching 9 bases. The V gene's germline CDR1 is SEHNR and CDR2 FQNEAQ (reference sequence). The CDR3 runs to 14 residues. V lost 6 bases, J lost 8 bases, and 11 bases stayed unmatched. The CDR3, as DNA: TGTGCCAGCAGTTCGCAGGGGACAGGGATAAAGCAGTACTTC. Translation: CASSSQGTGIKQYF.

There are a few counts of this clonotype. The chain carries TRBV9 and TRBJ2-7; 8 bases are shared with TRBD2. The CDR3 runs to 15 residues. Germline assignment: CDR1 SGDLS and CDR2 YYNGEE. With 1 base clipped from V and 4 bases from J, the junction kept 7 bases outside the gene matches. DNA of the CDR3: TGTGCCAGCAGCGTAAGCGGGGGCGCGGGGTACGAGCAGTACTTC. Protein: CASSVSGGAGYEQYF.

This clonotype has a count of ten or more. This chain connects TRBV20-1 to TRBJ2-1, with 8 bases fitting TRBD2. The CDR3 runs to 20 residues. The junction had 18 bases not matched to a gene; V was cut back by 0 bases and J by 2 bases. Germline CDR1 and CDR2: DFQATT and SNEGSKA (reference sequence). CDR3: CSARDGRGGGNRGAYNEQFF. CDR3 sequence (DNA): TGCAGTGCTAGAGATGGGCGTGGCGGGGGGAACCGTGGGGCCTACAATGAGCAGTTCTTC.

This clonotype was observed many times. The V call is TRBV5-1, the J call TRBJ2-7; 12 positions agree with TRBD2. The V gene's germline CDR1 is SGHRS and CDR2 YFSETQ. This CDR3 is 17 amino acids long. The ends lost 0 bases at V and 2 bases at J; junction bases unmatched: 6. The chain's CDR3 is CASSLDLTSGGTYEQYF. The CDR3 bases are TGCGCCAGCAGCTTGGACCTCACTAGCGGGGGGACCTACGAGCAGTACTTC.

V usage is TRBV6-2 or TRBV6-3 and J usage is TRBJ2-1; D unclear. Trimming left V 3 bases short and J 0 bases short, with 9 bases between. Germline V lookup: CDR1 MNHEY, CDR2 SVGEGT. This CDR3 is built from 15 residues. In DNA form, the CDR3 reads TGTGCCAGCAGTTATCCGACGAGCTCCTACAATGAGCAGTTCTTC. Its protein is CASSYPTSSYNEQFF.

The table lists this clonotype with many counts. V usage is TRBV6-5 and J usage is TRBJ2-2; D assignment may be TRBD1 or TRBD2 (5 bases each). Germline lookup yields CDR1 MNHEY and CDR2 SVGAGI. The CDR3 is made up of 15 amino acids. Trimming shortened V by 6 bases and J by 4 bases, and 15 bases separated the two germline ends. CDR3 amino acids: CASSLAGSGTGELFF. CDR3 bases: TGTGCCAGCAGCTTAGCAGGGAGCGGCACCGGGGAGCTGTTTTTT.